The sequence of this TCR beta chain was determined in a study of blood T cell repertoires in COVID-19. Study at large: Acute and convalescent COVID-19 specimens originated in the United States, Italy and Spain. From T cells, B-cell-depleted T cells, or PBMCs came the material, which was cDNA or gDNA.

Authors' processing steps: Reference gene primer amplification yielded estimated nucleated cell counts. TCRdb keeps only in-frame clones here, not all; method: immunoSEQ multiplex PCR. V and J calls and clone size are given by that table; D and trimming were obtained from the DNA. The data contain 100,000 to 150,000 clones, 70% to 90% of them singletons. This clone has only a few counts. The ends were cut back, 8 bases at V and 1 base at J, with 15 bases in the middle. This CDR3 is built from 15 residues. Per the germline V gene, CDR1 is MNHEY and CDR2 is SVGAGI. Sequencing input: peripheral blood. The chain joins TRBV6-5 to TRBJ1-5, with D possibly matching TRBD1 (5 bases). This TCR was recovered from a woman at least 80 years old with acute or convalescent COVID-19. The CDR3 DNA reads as TGTGCCAGCGGGGGGGGTGGCTTCAGCAATCAGCCCCAGCATTTT. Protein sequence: CASGGGGFSNQPQHF.